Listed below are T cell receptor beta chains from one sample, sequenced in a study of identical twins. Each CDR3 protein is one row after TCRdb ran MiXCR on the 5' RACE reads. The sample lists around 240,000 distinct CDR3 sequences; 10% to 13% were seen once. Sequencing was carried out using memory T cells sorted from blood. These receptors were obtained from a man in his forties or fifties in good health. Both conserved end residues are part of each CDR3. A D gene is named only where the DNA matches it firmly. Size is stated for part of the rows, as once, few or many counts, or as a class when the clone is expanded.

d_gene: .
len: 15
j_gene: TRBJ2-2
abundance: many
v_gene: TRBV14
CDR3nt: TGTGCCAGCAGCCAAGTAGGGGGGAGCACCGGGGAGCTGTTTTTT
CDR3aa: CASSQVGGSTGELFF

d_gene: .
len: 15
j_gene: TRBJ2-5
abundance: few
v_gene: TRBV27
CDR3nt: TGTGCCAGCAGGGAAACAGGGGGCGGGAGGGAGACCCAGTACTTC
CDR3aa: CASRETGGGRETQYF

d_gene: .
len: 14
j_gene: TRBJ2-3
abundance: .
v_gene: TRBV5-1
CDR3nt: TGCGCCAGCAGCTTGTCGGTGGGGGCAGATACGCAGTATTTT
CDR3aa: CASSLSVGADTQYF

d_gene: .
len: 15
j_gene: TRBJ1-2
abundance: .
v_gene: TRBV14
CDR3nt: TGTGCCAGCAGCCAAGTTGCTGGCAGTAACTATGGCTACACCTTC
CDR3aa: CASSQVAGSNYGYTF

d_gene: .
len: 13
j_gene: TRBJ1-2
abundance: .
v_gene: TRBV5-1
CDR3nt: TGCGCCAGCAGCCCTACAACTAACTATGGCTACACCTTC
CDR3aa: CASSPTTNYGYTF

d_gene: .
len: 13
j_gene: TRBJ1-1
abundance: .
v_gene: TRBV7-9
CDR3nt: TGTGCCAGCAGCTGGACCCAGAGCACTGAAGCTTTCTTT
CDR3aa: CASSWTQSTEAFF

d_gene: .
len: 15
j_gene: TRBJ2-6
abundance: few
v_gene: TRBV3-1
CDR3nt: TGTGCCAGCAGCCGCCGCGGGGCCGACACCAACGTCCTGACTTTC
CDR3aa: CASSRRGADTNVLTF

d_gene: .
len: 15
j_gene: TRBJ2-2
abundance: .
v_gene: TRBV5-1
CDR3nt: TGCGCCAGCAGCTCGAGTGGGCTTAACACCGGGGAGCTGTTTTTT
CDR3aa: CASSSSGLNTGELFF

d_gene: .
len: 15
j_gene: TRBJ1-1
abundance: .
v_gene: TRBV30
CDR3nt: TGTGCCTGGAGGGAACTCTCAGGGTGGGGCACTGAAGCTTTCTTT
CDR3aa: CAWRELSGWGTEAFF

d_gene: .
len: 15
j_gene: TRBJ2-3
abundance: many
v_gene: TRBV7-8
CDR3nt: TGTGCCAGCAGCTGGGGCAGGGGGGTTACAGATACGCAGTATTTT
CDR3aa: CASSWGRGVTDTQYF

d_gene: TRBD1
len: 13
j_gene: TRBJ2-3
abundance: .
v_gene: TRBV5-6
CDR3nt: TGTGCCAGCAGCCAGGACAGGGTAAATACGCAGTATTTT
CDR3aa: CASSQDRVNTQYF

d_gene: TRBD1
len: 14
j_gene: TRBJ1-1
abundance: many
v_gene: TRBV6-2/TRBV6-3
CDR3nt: TGTGCCAGCAGGGGACAGTATCTCAACACTGAAGCTTTCTTT
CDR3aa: CASRGQYLNTEAFF

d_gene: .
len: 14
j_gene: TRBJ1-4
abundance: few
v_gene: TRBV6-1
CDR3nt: TGTGCCAGCAGACCAGGGTGGGCAAATGAAAAACTGTTTTTT
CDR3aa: CASRPGWANEKLFF

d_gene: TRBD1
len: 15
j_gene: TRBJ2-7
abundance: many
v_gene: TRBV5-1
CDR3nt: TGCGCCAGCAGGGCCGGGACAGGGGTTCTCTACGAGCAGTACTTC
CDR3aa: CASRAGTGVLYEQYF

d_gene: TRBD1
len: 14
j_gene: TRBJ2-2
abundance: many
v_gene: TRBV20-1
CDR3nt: TGCAGTGCTTTAGGGGGCTTGGGCACCGGGGAGCTGTTTTTT
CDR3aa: CSALGGLGTGELFF

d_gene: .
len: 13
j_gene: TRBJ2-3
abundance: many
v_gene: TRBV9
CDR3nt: TGTGCCAGCAGCGTAGATGCCGCAGATACGCAGTATTTT
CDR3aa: CASSVDAADTQYF

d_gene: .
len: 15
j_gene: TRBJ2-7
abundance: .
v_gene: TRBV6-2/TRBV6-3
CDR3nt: TGTGCCAGCAATACAGCCGGGACGATCTCCTACGAGCAGTACTTC
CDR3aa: CASNTAGTISYEQYF

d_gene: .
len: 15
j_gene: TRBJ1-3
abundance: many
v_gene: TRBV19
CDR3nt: TGTGCCAGTAGTATGGAGCGAGTCTCTGGAAACACCATATATTTT
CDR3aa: CASSMERVSGNTIYF

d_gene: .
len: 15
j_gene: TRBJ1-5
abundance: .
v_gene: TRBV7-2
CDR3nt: TGTGCCAGCAGCTTATACGGGACCGACAATCAGCCCCAGCATTTT
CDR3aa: CASSLYGTDNQPQHF

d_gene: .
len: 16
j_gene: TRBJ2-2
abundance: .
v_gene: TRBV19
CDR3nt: TGTGCCAGTAGCCGGGACCCTGACGCGAACACCGGGGAGCTGTTTTTT
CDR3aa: CASSRDPDANTGELFF

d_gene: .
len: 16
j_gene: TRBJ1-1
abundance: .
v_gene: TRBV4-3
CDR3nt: TGCGCCAGCAGCCGGATGATTGGGACTGAGAACACTGAAGCTTTCTTT
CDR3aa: CASSRMIGTENTEAFF

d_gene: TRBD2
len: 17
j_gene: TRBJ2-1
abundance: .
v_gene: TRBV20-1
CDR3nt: TGCAGTGCTAGAAGGCTAGCGGGGGGGCTATCCTACAATGAGCAGTTCTTC
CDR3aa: CSARRLAGGLSYNEQFF

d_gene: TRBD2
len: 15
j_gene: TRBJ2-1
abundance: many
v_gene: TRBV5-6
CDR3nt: TGTGCCAGCAGCTTGGCCGTGCGGGAGAGCGATGAGCAGTTCTTC
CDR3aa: CASSLAVRESDEQFF

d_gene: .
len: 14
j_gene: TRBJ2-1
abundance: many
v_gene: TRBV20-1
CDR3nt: TGCAGTGCTAGAATGCAGGCTAGCTACAATGAGCAGTTCTTC
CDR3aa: CSARMQASYNEQFF

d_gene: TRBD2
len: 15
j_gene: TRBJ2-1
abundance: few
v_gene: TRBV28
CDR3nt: TGTGCCAGCAGTCCCGCTAGCGGGAGTCGTCATGAGCAGTTCTTC
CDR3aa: CASSPASGSRHEQFF

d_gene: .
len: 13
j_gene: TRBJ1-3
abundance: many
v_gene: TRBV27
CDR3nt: TGTGCCAGCAGTTTAATGGGCGGAAACACCATATATTTT
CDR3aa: CASSLMGGNTIYF

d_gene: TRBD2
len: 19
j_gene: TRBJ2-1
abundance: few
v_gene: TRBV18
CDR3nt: TGTGCCAGCTCAGCAACTAGCGGGGGGACCTATGTTTCCTACAATGAGCAGTTCTTC
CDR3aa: CASSATSGGTYVSYNEQFF

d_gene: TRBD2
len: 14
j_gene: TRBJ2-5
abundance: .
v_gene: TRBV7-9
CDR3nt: TGTCCCAGCAGCTTAACGGGGAGGGGAGAGACCCAGTACTTC
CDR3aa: CPSSLTGRGETQYF

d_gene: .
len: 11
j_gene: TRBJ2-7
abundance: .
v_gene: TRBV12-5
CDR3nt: TGTGCTAGTGGTTTAGAAGGGGAGCAGTACTTC
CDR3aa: CASGLEGEQYF

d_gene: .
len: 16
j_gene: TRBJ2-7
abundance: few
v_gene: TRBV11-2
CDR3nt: TGTGCCAGCAGCTTAGTGTGGAGGGGAAGGACCGACGAGCAGTACTTC
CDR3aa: CASSLVWRGRTDEQYF

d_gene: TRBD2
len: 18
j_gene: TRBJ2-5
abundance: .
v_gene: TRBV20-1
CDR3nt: TGCAGTGCCGTACTGGGACTAGCGGGAGGGGGTATTCTCGGGACCCAGTACTTC
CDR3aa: CSAVLGLAGGGILGTQYF

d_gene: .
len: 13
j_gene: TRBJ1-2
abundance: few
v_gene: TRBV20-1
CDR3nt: TGCAGTCCAGACAGCGGGCTGGCCTATGGCTACACCTTC
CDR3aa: CSPDSGLAYGYTF

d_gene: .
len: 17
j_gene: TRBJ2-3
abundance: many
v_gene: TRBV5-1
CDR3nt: TGCGCCAGCAGCTTGGCCTACGTTGGAGGAGGGATAGATACGCAGTATTTT
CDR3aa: CASSLAYVGGGIDTQYF

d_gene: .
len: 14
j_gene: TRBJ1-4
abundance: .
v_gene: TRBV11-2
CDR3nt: TGTGCCAGCAGCTTAGGAGGGGTTGCTGAAAAACTGTTTTTT
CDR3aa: CASSLGGVAEKLFF

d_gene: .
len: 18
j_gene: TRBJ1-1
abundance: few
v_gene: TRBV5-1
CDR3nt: TGCGCCAGCAGCTCGGACGTCCCCACGGGACGGGTTAACACTGAAGCTTTCTTT
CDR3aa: CASSSDVPTGRVNTEAFF

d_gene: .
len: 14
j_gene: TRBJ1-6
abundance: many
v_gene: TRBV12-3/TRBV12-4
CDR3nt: TGTGCCAGCAGTTTAGGGAACGGGAATTCACCCCTCCACTTT
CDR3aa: CASSLGNGNSPLHF

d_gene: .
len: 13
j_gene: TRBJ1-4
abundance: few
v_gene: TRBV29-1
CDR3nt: TGCAGCGTTGAATTATCCCGTGGCGAAAAACTGTTTTTT
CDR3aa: CSVELSRGEKLFF

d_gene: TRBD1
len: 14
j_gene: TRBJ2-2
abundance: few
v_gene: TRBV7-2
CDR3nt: TGTGCCAGCGCCGGGACAGGGTGGTCCGGGGAGCTGTTTTTT
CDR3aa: CASAGTGWSGELFF

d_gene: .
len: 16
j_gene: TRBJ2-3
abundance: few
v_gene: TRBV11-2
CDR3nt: TGTGCCAGCAGCTTAGGAGCTAGCGCGCGCACAGATACGCAGTATTTT
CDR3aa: CASSLGASARTDTQYF

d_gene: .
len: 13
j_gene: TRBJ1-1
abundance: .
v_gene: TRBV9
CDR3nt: TGTGCCAGCAGCGTGGAGGGGGGGACTGAAGCTTTCTTT
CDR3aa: CASSVEGGTEAFF

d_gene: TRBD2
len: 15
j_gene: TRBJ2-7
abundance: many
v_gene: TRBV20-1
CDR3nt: TGCAGTGCTAGAGACACTAGCGGGGGGCTATACGAGCAGTACTTC
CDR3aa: CSARDTSGGLYEQYF

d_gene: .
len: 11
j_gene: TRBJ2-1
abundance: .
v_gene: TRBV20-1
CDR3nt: TGCAGTGCTGGGCTTGTTAATGAGCAGTTCTTC
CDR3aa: CSAGLVNEQFF

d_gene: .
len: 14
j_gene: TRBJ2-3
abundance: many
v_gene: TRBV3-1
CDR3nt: TGTGCCAGCAGCCCGCTGAGGGGGGGCGGTACGCAGTATTTT
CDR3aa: CASSPLRGGGTQYF

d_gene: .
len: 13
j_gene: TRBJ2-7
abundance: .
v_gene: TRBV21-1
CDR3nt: TGTGCCTTACCAAGCGGGAGTCCCTACGAGCAGTACTTC
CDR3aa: CALPSGSPYEQYF

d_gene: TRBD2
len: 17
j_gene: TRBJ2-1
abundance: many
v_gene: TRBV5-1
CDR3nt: TGCGCCAGCAGCTTGGATTCAGGACTAGGCTCCTACAATGAGCAGTTCTTC
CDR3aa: CASSLDSGLGSYNEQFF

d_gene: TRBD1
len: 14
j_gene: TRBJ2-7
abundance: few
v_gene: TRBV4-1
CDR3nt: TGCGCCAGCAGCCGAGGCAGGGGGCAGGACGAGCAGTACTTC
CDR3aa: CASSRGRGQDEQYF